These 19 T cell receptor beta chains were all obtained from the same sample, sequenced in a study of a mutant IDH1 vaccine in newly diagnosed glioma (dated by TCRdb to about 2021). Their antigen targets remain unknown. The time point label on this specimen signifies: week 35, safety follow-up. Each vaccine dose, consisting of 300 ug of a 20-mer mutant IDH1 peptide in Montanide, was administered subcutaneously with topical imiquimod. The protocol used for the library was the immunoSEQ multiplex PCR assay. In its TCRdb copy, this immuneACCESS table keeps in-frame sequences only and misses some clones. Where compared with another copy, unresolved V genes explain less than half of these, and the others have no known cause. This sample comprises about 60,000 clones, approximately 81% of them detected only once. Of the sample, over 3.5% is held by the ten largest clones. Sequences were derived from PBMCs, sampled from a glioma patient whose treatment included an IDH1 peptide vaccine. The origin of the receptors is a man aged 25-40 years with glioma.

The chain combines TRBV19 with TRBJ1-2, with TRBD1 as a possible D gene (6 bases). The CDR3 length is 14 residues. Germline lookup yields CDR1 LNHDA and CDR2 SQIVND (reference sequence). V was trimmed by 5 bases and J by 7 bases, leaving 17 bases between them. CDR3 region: CASSFPGPRGGYTF. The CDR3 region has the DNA TGTGCCAGTAGTTTTCCGGGGCCCAGGGGTGGCTACACCTTC.

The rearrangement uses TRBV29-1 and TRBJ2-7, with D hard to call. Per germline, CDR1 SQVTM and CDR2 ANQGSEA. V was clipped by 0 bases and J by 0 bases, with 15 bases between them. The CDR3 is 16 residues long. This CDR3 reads CSVEEGDPTFSYEQYF. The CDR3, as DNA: TGCAGCGTTGAAGAAGGCGACCCAACCTTCTCCTACGAGCAGTACTTC.

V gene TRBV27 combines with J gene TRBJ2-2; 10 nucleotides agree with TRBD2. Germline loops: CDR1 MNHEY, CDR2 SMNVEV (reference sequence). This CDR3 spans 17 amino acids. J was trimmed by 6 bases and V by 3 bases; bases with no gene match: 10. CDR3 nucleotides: TGTGCCAGCAGTTTCAGTAGCAGCGGGGGGGCCCCCGGGGAGCTGTTTTTT. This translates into CASSFSSSGGAPGELFF.

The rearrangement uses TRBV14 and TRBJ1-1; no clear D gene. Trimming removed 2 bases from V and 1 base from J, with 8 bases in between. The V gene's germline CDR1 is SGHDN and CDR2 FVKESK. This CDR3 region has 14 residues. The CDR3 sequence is CASSQLGWNTEAFF. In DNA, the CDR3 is TGTGCCAGCAGCCAACTGGGATGGAACACTGAAGCTTTCTTT.

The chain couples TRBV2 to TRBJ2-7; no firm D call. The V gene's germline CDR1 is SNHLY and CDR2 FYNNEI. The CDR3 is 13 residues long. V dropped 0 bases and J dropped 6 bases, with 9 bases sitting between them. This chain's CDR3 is CASSEAGWGEQYF. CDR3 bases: TGTGCCAGCAGTGAAGCGGGGTGGGGCGAGCAGTACTTC. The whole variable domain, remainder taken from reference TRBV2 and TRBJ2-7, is EPEVTQTPSHQVTQMGQEVILRCVPISNHLYFYWYRQILGQKVEFLVSFYNNEISEKSEIFDDQFSVERPDGSNFTLKIRSTKLEDSAMYFCASSEAGWGEQYFGPGTRLTVT.

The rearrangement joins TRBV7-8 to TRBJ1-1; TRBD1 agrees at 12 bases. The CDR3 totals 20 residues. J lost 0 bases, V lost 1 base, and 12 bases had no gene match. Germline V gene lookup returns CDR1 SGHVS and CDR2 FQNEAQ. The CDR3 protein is CASSLVGQGAFNYMNTEAFF. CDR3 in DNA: TGTGCCAGCAGCTTAGTGGGACAGGGGGCATTTAACTACATGAACACTGAAGCTTTCTTT.

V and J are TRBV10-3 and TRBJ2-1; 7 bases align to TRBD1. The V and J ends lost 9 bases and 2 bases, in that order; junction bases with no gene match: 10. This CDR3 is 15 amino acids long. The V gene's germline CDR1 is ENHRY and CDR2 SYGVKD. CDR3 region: CAIQVEGAAYNEQFF. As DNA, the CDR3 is TGTGCCATACAGGTTGAGGGGGCGGCCTACAATGAGCAGTTCTTC.

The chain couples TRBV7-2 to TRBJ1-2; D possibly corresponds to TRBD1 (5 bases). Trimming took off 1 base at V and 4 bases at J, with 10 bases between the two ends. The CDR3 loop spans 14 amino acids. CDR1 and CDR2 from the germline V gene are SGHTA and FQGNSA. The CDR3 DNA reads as TGTGCCAGCAGCTTAGGGCAGGGATTCTATGGCTACACCTTC. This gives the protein CASSLGQGFYGYTF.

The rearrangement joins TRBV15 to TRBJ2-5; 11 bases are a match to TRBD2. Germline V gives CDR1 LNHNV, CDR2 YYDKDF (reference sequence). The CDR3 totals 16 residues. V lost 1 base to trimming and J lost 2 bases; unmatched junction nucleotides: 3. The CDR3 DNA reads TGTGCCACCAGCAGAGGACTAGCGGGGATTCAAGAGACCCAGTACTTC. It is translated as CATSRGLAGIQETQYF.

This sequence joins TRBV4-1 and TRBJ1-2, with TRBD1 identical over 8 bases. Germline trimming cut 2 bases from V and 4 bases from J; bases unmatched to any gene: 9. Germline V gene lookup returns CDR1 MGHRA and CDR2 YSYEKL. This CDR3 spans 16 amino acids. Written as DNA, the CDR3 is TGCGCCAGCAGCCAAAGTTCACAGGGGGGAGCCTATGGCTACACCTTC. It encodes CASSQSSQGGAYGYTF.

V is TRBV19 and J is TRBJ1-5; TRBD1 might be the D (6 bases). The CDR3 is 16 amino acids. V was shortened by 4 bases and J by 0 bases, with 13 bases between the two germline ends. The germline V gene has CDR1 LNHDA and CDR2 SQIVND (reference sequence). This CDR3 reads CASSNRASYSNQPQHF. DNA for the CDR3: TGTGCCAGTAGTAACAGGGCTAGCTATAGCAATCAGCCCCAGCATTTT.

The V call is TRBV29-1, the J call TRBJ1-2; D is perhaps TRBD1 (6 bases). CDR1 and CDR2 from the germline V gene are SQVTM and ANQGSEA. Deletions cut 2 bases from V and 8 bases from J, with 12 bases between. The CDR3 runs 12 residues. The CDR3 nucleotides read TGCAGCGTTGAAACACAGGGTTTCGGCTACACCTTC. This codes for CSVETQGFGYTF.

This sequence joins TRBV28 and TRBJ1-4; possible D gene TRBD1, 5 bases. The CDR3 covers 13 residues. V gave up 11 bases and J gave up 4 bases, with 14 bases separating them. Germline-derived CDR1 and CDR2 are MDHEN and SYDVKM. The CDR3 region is CAGGAAHNEKLFF. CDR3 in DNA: TGTGCCGGCGGGGCGGCCCATAATGAAAAACTGTTTTTT.

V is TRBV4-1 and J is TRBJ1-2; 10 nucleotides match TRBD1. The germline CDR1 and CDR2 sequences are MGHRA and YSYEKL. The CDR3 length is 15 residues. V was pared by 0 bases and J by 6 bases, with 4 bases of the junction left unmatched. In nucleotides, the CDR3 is TGCGCCAGCAGCCAAGAACAGACAGGGGGCGATGGCTACACCTTC. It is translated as CASSQEQTGGDGYTF.

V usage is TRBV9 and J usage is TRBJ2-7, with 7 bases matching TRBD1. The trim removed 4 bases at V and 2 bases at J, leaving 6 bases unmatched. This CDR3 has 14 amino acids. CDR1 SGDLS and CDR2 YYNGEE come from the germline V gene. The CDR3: CASSFRQGPYEQYF. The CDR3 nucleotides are TGTGCCAGCAGCTTTCGACAGGGACCCTACGAGCAGTACTTC.

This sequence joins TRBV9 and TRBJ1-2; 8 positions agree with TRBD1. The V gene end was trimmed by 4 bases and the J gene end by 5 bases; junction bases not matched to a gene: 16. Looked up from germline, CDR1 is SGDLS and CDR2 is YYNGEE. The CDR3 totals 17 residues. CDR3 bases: TGTGCCAGCAGCTCTTGGACAGGGAGTACAACGCAATATGGCTACACCTTC. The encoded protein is CASSSWTGSTTQYGYTF.

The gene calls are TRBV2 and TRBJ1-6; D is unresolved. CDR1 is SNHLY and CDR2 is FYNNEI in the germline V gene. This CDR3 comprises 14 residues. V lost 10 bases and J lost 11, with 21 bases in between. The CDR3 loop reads CANSAGGNRTPLHF. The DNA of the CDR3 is TGTGCCAATAGCGCGGGAGGGAATAGGACACCCCTCCACTTT.

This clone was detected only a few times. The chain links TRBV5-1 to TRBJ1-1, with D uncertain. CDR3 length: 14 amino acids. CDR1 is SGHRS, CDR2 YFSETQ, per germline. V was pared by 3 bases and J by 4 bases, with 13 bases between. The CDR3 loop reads CASSSFRYRTEAFF. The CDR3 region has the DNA TGCGCCAGCAGCTCGTTCAGGTACCGCACTGAAGCTTTCTTT.

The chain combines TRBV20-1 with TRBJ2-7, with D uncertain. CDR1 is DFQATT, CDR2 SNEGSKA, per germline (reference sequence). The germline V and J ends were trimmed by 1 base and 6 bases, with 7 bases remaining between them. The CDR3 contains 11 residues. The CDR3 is CSARGHSEQYF. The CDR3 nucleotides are TGCAGTGCTAGAGGACATAGCGAGCAGTACTTC.